The clone carrying this T cell receptor (beta chain) showed up just a few times. Repertoires were generated with immunoSEQ multiplex PCR, while TCRdb's copy carries only in-frame clones and drops some. The data contain under 50,000 clones, approximately 93% of them singletons. This entry is derived from a study of blood T cell repertoires in COVID-19. The TCR originated in a man aged 55 to 70 with COVID-19, enrolled during active disease. What was sequenced was peripheral blood.

CDR3 in DNA: TGTGCCATCAGTGAGTCGGGACAAGGCTACGAGCAGTACTTC. The encoded protein is CAISESGQGYEQYF. The V call is TRBV10-3, the J call TRBJ2-7; a weak D match, TRBD1 (6 bases). Per the germline V gene, CDR1 is ENHRY and CDR2 is SYGVKD. The CDR3 sequence is 14 residues long. V lost 0 bases, J lost 3 bases, and 9 bases lay in between.